The T cell receptor beta chain under discussion was sequenced for a study of pediatric ulcerative colitis. Study overall: Disease was pancolitis in several and left-sided in two, histology-confirmed.

This clone occurred once. What it binds is not known. Clones were sequenced by immunoSEQ multiplex PCR, and TCRdb holds only the in-frame ones, with some missing. The sample has tens of thousands of clones, 73% seen once; the top ten hold 0.74%. The V gene lost 3 bases and the J gene lost 1 base, with 13 bases spanning the gap. The CDR3 is 15 residues long. The germline gives CDR1 SNHLY, CDR2 FYNNEI. Rectal tissue came from one to two pinch biopsies taken at colonoscopy. The study's findings and limits: This repertoire reflects total lymphocytes rather than subpopulations like regulatory T cells. Rectal pinch biopsies may have included blood-derived T cells, especially in patients with overt colitis.

The receptor comes from a boy aged 5-17 years with moderate ulcerative colitis. The V call is TRBV2, the J call TRBJ2-7, with a possible D match to TRBD2 (7 bases). The sample taken for sequencing was gut tissue. This chain's CDR3 is CASSDLGGASYEQYF. The CDR3 DNA sequence: TGTGCCAGCAGTGACCTAGGGGGGGCATCCTACGAGCAGTACTTC.